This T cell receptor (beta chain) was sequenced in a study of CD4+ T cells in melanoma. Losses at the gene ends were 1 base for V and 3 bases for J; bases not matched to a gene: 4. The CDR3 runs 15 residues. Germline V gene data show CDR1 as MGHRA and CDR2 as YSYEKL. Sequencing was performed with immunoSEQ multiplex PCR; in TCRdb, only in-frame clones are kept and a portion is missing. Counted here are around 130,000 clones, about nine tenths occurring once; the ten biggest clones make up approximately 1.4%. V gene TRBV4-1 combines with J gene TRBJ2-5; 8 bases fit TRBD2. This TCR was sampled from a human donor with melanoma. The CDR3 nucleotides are TGCGCCAGCAGCCAAGCCAGCGGGGGTGAAGAGACCCAGTACTTC. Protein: CASSQASGGEETQYF.